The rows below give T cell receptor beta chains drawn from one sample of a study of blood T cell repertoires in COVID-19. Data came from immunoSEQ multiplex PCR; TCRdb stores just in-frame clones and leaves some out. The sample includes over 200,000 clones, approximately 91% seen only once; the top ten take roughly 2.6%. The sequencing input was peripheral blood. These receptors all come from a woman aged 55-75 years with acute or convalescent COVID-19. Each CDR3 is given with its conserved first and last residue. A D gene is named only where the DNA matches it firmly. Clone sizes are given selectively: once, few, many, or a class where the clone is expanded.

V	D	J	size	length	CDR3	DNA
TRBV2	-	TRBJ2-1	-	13	CASLQRPANEQFF	TGTGCCAGTCTCCAGCGGCCCGCTAATGAGCAGTTCTTC
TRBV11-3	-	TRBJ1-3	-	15	CASSLGQGSGNTIYF	TGTGCCAGCAGCTTGGGGCAGGGGTCTGGAAACACCATATATTTT
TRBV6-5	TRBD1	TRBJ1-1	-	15	CASSTGGAGNTEAFF	TGTGCCAGCAGTACAGGGGGCGCGGGGAACACTGAAGCTTTCTTT
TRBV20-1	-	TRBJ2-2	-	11	CSAGLGSVLFF	TGCAGTGCCGGCCTAGGATCTGTGCTGTTTTTT
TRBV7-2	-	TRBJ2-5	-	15	CASGRGGVGQETQYF	TGTGCCAGCGGTAGGGGGGGGGTAGGACAAGAGACCCAGTACTTC
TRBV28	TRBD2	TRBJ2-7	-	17	CASLTPPGREGAYEQYF	TGTGCCAGCCTTACCCCCCCGGGGCGGGAGGGAGCGTACGAGCAGTACTTC
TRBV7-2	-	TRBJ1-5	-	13	CASRDHRDQPQHF	TGTGCCAGCAGGGATCACAGGGATCAGCCCCAGCATTTT
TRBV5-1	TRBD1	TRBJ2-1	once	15	CASSTGTATYNEQFF	TGCGCCAGCAGTACCGGGACAGCCACCTACAATGAGCAGTTCTTC
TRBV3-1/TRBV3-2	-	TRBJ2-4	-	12	CASSPTGNIQYF	TGTGCCAGCAGCCCGACAGGAAACATTCAGTACTTC
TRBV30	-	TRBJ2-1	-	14	CAWSARRVYNEQFF	TGTGCCTGGAGTGCAAGACGGGTGTACAATGAGCAGTTCTTC
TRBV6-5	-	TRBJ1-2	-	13	CASTKDSNYGYTF	TGTGCCAGCACTAAAGACAGTAACTATGGCTACACCTTC
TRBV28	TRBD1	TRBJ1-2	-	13	CASSWDREGGYTF	TGTGCCAGCAGTTGGGACAGGGAAGGTGGCTACACCTTC
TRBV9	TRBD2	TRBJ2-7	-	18	CASSPLGSSGRVLSEQYF	TGTGCCAGCAGCCCATTGGGATCTAGCGGGAGGGTTCTCAGCGAGCAGTACTTC
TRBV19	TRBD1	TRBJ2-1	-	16	CASSILPSTGGHEQFF	TGTGCCAGTAGTATCCTCCCCTCCACAGGGGGCCATGAGCAGTTCTTC
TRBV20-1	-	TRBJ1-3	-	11	CSVGSGNTIYF	TGCAGTGTCGGCTCTGGAAACACCATATATTTT
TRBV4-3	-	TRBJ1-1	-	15	CASSQPGFMNTEAFF	TGCGCCAGCAGCCAACCAGGGTTCATGAACACTGAAGCTTTCTTT
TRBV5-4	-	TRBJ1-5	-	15	CASSLGPRGNQPQHF	TGTGCCAGCAGCCTGGGGCCCCGGGGGAATCAGCCCCAGCATTTT
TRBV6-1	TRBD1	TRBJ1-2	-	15	CASSSRTGGFYGYTF	TGTGCCAGCAGTTCTCGGACAGGGGGGTTCTATGGCTACACCTTC
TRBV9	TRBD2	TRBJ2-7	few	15	CASSPGRSSSYEQYF	TGTGCCAGCAGCCCCGGGAGGTCCAGCTCCTACGAGCAGTACTTC
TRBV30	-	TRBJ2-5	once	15	CAWSVLGGDQETQYF	TGTGCCTGGAGTGTACTTGGCGGGGACCAAGAGACCCAGTACTTC
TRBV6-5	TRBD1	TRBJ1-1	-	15	CASSSLRAGGPEAFF	TGTGCCAGCAGTTCCTTAAGGGCAGGGGGCCCTGAAGCTTTCTTT
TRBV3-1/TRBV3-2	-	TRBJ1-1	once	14	CASSQDIVNTEAFF	TGTGCCAGCAGCCAAGATATCGTGAACACTGAAGCTTTCTTT
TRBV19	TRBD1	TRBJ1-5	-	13	CASSDRGNQPQHF	TGTGCCAGTAGTGACAGGGGCAATCAGCCCCAGCATTTT
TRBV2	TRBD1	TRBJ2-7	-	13	CASQRDRAYEQYF	TGTGCCAGCCAAAGGGACAGGGCCTACGAGCAGTACTTC
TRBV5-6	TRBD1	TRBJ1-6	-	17	CASSLYRTGTYNSPLHF	TGTGCCAGCAGCTTGTACCGGACAGGAACCTATAATTCACCCCTCCACTTT
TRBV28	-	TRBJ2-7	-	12	CASSSSRLEQYF	TGTGCCAGCAGCTCCTCTAGGCTCGAGCAGTACTTC
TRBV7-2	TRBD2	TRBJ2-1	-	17	CASSARETSGLYNEQFF	TGTGCCAGCAGCGCCCGGGAGACTAGCGGGCTGTACAATGAGCAGTTCTTC
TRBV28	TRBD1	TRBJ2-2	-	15	CASWTGRGWAGELFF	TGTGCCAGCTGGACAGGGAGAGGGTGGGCCGGGGAGCTGTTTTTT